This T cell receptor (beta chain) was recorded in a study of blood T cell repertoires in COVID-19. Study background: Acute and convalescent COVID-19 specimens originated in the United States, Italy and Spain. PBMCs, B-cell-depleted T cells, or T cells were the source of the cDNA or gDNA that made up the material.

CDR1 MNHEY and CDR2 SVGEGT come from the germline V gene. This CDR3 is built from 13 residues. Trimming cost V 4 bases and J 6 bases; bases outside gene matches: 2. The authors' processing: Nucleated cell counts were estimated from reference gene primer amplification. TCRdb's copy holds only in-frame clones and misses some; the assay was immunoSEQ multiplex PCR. V, J and clone size are taken as reported in that table, and D and trimming were inferred from the DNA itself. The table records 200,000 or so clones, about 87% of them present only once. Sequenced input: peripheral blood. The clonotype originates from a man in his 70s with acute or convalescent COVID-19. The chain joins TRBV6-2 or TRBV6-3 to TRBJ1-2; TRBD1 agrees at 10 bases. CDR3 DNA: TGTGCCAGCAGTTTTGGACAGGGGGATGGCTACACCTTC. Its protein is CASSFGQGDGYTF.